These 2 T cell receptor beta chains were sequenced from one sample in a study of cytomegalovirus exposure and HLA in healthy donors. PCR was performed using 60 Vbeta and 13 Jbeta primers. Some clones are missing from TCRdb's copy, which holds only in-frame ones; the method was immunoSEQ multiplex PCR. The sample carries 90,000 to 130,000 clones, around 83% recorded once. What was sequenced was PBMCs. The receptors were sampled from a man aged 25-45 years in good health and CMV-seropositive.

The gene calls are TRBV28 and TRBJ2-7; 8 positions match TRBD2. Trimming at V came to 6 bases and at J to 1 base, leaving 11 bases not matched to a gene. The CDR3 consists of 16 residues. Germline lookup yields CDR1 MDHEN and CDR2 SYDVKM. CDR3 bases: TGTGCCAGCAGACCTACAGGCAGCGGGGGTTCCTACGAGCAGTACTTC. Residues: CASRPTGSGGSYEQYF.

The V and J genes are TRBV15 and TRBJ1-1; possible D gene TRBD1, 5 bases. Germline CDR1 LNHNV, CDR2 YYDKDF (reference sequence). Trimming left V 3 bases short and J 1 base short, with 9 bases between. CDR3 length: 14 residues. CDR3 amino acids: CATSRVDRNTEAFF. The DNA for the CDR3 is TGTGCCACCAGCAGGGTCGACAGGAACACTGAAGCTTTCTTT.